This T cell receptor beta chain was identified in a study of T cells in women clearing cervical HPV infection. Study background: Controls gave blood once infection was undetectable; cases at lesion identification.

Study results and limitations: Controls had more TRBV6-7 (about 0.15%) than cases (roughly 0.11%).

Repertoires were generated with immunoSEQ multiplex PCR, while TCRdb's copy carries only in-frame clones and drops some. The table lists just under 35,000 clones, with less than 2% in the top ten. Notes on this clone: The target antigen is unknown. The read ends 3 residues before the CDR3 terminus; that terminus is restored from the germline J gene.

Prevalent HPV16 infections were excluded; only incident single HPV16 infections included. The V and J ends lost 5 bases and 3 bases, in that order; junction bases with no gene match: 5. Germline V lookup: CDR1 SGHNT, CDR2 YENEEA. The CDR3 extends over 15 amino acids. Sequences were obtained from blood buffy coat. The chain links TRBV11-3 to TRBJ1-3; TRBD1 agrees at 9 bases. The sequence was collected from a woman between 18 and 70 years old with a cervical HPV16 infection that either progressed to CIN3+ or cleared (not recorded which). Partial CDR3 DNA: TGTGCCAGCAGCATGGGACAGGGATATGGAAACACC. Amino acid sequence: CASSMGQGYGNT. The full CDR3 protein reads CASSMGQGYGNTIYF.